One sample yielded the 3 T cell receptor beta chains listed below, sequenced in a study of PD-L1 blockade in urothelial cancer. Here immunoSEQ multiplex PCR was the method, and the copy in TCRdb shows in-frame clones only, minus some. The repertoire includes roughly 51,000 clones, 70% to 80% of them detected once, and over 9.5% sits in the top ten. The time point is: pretreatment peripheral blood. The sample was PBMCs, taken around atezolizumab (anti-PD-L1) treatment. These receptors were taken from a man aged 65 to 85 with urothelial cancer.

The chain is built from TRBV5-1 and TRBJ2-1, with TRBD2 matching 9 bases. Per germline, CDR1 SGHRS and CDR2 YFSETQ. This CDR3 has 15 residues. The J segment lost 8 bases and the V segment lost 0 bases, leaving 6 bases of the junction unmatched. CDR3 in DNA: TGCGCCAGCAGCTTGGCTAGCGGGGAAGGGGATGAGCAGTTCTTC. Its protein product is CASSLASGEGDEQFF.

The gene calls are TRBV30 and TRBJ1-2; TRBD1 might be the D (5 bases). Germline values: CDR1 GTSNPN, CDR2 SVGIG (reference sequence). V lost 0 bases, J lost 4 bases, and 9 bases lay in between. This CDR3 has 13 amino acids. The CDR3 DNA sequence: TGTGCCTGGAGTGTACAGGCAGCCTATGGCTACACCTTC. Its translation is CAWSVQAAYGYTF. Full variable domain (missing parts from reference TRBV30 and TRBJ1-2): SQTIHQWPATLVQPVGSPLSLECTVEGTSNPNLYWYRQAAGRGLQLLFYSVGIGQISSEVPQNLSASRPQDRQFILSSKKLLLSDSGFYLCAWSVQAAYGYTFGSGTRLTVV.

This clone came up a few times. The chain employs TRBV5-1 and TRBJ1-1, with D possibly TRBD1 on 6 matching bases. V shed 4 bases and J shed 7 bases, with 14 bases lying between them. Germline V CDR1 and CDR2: SGHRS, YFSETQ. The CDR3 runs to 13 residues. The CDR3 sequence: CASSMTGRYEAFF. In DNA, the CDR3 is TGCGCCAGCAGCATGACAGGCCGCTATGAAGCTTTCTTT.